The entry below gives a single T cell receptor (beta chain) sequence along with its context. Its antigen is undetermined. The CDR3 covers 12 residues. V dropped 6 bases and J dropped 6 bases, with 11 bases sitting between them. The germline gives CDR1 LGHNA, CDR2 YNFKEQ. Primers included in the PCR were 60 Vbeta and 13 Jbeta primers. Sequencing was performed with immunoSEQ multiplex PCR; in TCRdb, only in-frame clones are kept and a portion is missing. Found here are 150,000 to 180,000 clones, approximately 74% of them singletons; the top ten hold roughly 2.8%. The data were taken from a study of cytomegalovirus exposure and HLA in healthy donors. Broader study findings: The study flagged roughly 150 TCR beta chains as cytomegalovirus-associated.

Sequenced material: PBMCs. The sequence was obtained from a man aged 18 to 29 in good health and CMV-seronegative. The rearrangement joins TRBV4-2 to TRBJ1-2; TRBD1 is a possible D gene (6 bases). The CDR3 nucleotides are TGTGCCAGCAGGCGCAACAGGGATGGCTACACCTTC. Amino acid sequence: CASRRNRDGYTF.